This T cell receptor (beta chain) stems from a study of cytomegalovirus exposure and HLA in healthy donors (dated by TCRdb to about 2017). Concerning the study at large: According to an earlier analysis of 587 of the donors, 150 million to 200 million T cells yielded over 90 million unique TCR beta sequences and 250 to 350 Gb of sequence data. Roughly 320 gigabases of sequencing data and 91 million or so unique TCR sequences made up an early release that covered several hundred HLA-typed donors. The study was designed to test whether signatures of past pathogen exposure could be identified by cataloging public T cell receptors. The number of typed donors differed by locus: 629-630 for A, B, C, DRB1 and DQB1; approximately 530 for DQA1; about 600 for DPA1; and roughly 450 for DPB1. An earlier analysis of approximately 630 of the donors applied high-throughput TCR beta sequencing to assess whether each TCR beta V gene segment acted as functional or pseudogenic. Besides the first cohort of 550 to 750 subjects, a separate validation cohort made up of over 95 different subjects was used. Among the roughly 430 genotyped donors, 81% belonged to the genetic ancestry cluster associated with self-reported Caucasian donors. The study used immunosequencing to profile the T cell repertoires of hundreds of subjects and linked those repertoires to cytomegalovirus serostatus. The later analysis used no new phenotypic data to find candidate immune exposures, relying instead on TCR beta sequences and their occurrence across donors. HLA typing covered class I and class II loci at four-digit resolution. A later analysis re-examined previously published TCR beta repertoires from 610 or so donors and added high-resolution HLA genotyping to investigate patterns of TCR occurrence. A later genetic analysis used genome-wide SNP genotypes for about 60% of the roughly 700 donors, treating that subset as a discovery cohort. High-throughput TCR immunosequencing, statistical association of individual TCRs with disease status, and machine learning were combined to predict cytomegalovirus infection status. Every discovery cohort repertoire had been produced on one sequencing platform. Alongside the repertoire data, information on donor age, sex, ethnicity and CMV serostatus was compiled. On average, roughly 240,000 unique TCR beta nucleotide sequences were sequenced per donor among 398 genotyped donors of the cohort, with about 19% of those sequences being non-productive. Because of strong linkage in the cohort, roughly five DR-DQ haplotypes were treated as single units for association and clustering.

General conclusions and limits of the study: The cohort was sequenced for TCR beta chains only, and without alpha or paired-chain data the features that could be detected were limited. A cluster of highly shared sequence variants was judged likely to represent a technical artifact of the sequencing pipeline. A later analysis found that TCR association rates varied across HLA loci, with DRB1 alleles showing the most associated TCRs and HLA-C alleles the fewest. The classifier was reported to diagnose cytomegalovirus status with high specificity and sensitivity in both the original cohort and the validation cohort. Because the 87-base-pair reads could not distinguish some IMGT-functional V segments, including TRBV6-2 and TRBV6-3, those segments were excluded. A later analysis reported that several top co-occurrence clusters appeared linked to parvovirus B19, influenza, CMV and Epstein-Barr virus. Specific HLA alleles were associated with 18,000 or so TCR beta sequences at a false discovery rate of 0.05 in a later analysis. Sequencing depth was assumed to be roughly uniform across donors in the presence/absence analyses, though that assumption may not hold. According to a later genetic analysis, donors in an Asian-associated ancestry cluster had fewer N-insertions in productive TCRs than the approximately 670-donor mean. Because counts were too low, some 16 rarely observed V segments, including chromosome 9 orphons, were excluded from the earlier analysis of 500 to 700 of the donors. According to a later analysis, most CMV-associated TCR beta chains appeared to be HLA-restricted, and the HLA associations seemed to be driven largely by CMV exposure. A further reported finding was that TCR beta sequences accurately predicted the HLA-A and HLA-B alleles for most subjects in the first cohort. Because HLA typing was missing for some donors at each locus, association tests included only the typed subset. Across donors, most TCR sequences were observed very rarely, whereas some public TCRs were present in many individuals. The study gave a list of some 150 TCR beta chains associated with cytomegalovirus. An earlier analysis of several hundred of the donors showed that most TCR beta V segments appeared in productive rearrangements either about 90% or about 30% of the time, which broadly matched IMGT annotations. In vitro tests confirmed that a few of the cytomegalovirus-associated TCR beta chains recognize cytomegalovirus antigens. Linkage disequilibrium might explain the correlated functional status among segregating V segments, but an unknown experimental factor could not be ruled out. In a later analysis, HLA-associated TCR beta chains were found to be more clonally expanded and to have lower generation probabilities than equally common non-associated chains. The authors suggested that the approach could potentially be extended to other disease states and immunological phenotypes. When HLA alleles, especially DR and DQ, strongly co-occurred, attributing TCR associations to individual alleles was difficult. CMV serostatus was the only immune exposure information available for the cohort. In a later genetic analysis, a missense DCLRE1C variant was associated with V-gene and J-gene trimming of TCR beta chains, and the association was replicated in an independent cohort.

With respect to this clone: Its target antigen remains unknown. No base qualities exist here, and no much larger clone lies one base off it.

The library was obtained by the immunoSEQ multiplex PCR assay. For the multiplex PCR, a mixture combining 60 forward primers for TCR Vbeta segments and 13 reverse primers for TCR Jbeta segments was used. The CDR3 region of rearranged TCR beta genes was amplified from genomic DNA by a multiplex PCR assay. The amplified TCR beta libraries were sequenced on the Illumina HiSeq System as 87-base-pair reads. As for the authors' bioinformatics: A later analysis counted 75 million to 100 million unique TCR beta chains across the 700 or so repertoires, and roughly 10 million of these chains were shared by at least two donors. To remove PCR and sequencing errors, raw reads were error-corrected and collapsed into unique sequences using a nearest-neighbor algorithm that merged closely related sequences. To assign V, D and J gene segments, CDR3 sequences were aligned to IMGT reference sequences. For a sequence to be retained, a match of at least six nucleotides was required to both a V gene segment and a J gene segment. A rearrangement counted as productive if the CDR3 had no stop codons and remained in frame with V and J, and every other rearrangement counted as non-productive. Following IMGT convention, CDR3 was defined as the stretch from the second conserved V-encoded cysteine up to the conserved J-encoded phenylalanine. The earlier analysis of about 610 of the donors excluded sequences that lacked an unambiguous match to a single V gene segment. An earlier analysis of over 450 of the donors classified V segments as functional when productive rearrangements were above 56.7% and as segregating when the standard deviation between donors was above 5%. To diagnose cytomegalovirus status from the catalog of TCR beta chain sequences, a statistical classification framework was built. A later analysis assigned V and J genes by comparing TCR nucleotide sequences with IMGT/GENE-DB human TR gene sequences. In a later analysis, CDR3 sequences and most-parsimonious VDJ recombination scenarios were assigned using the TCRdist pipeline. In a later analysis, each TCR beta chain was defined by its CDR3 amino acid sequence together with its V-gene family, and reads lacking a unique V-gene family were excluded. A later analysis removed 592 highly shared, low-generation-probability nucleotide sequences to deal with suspected cross-contamination and a sequencing artifact. In a later analysis, a clonal expansion index for each public chain was calculated from normalized within-repertoire ranks of inferred template counts. A later analysis computed generation probabilities with a VDJ recombination model fitted to out-of-frame rearrangements, and checked the results against IGoR. Hypergeometric tests were used in a later analysis to score TCR-TCR, TCR-HLA and TCR-CMV co-occurrence, with a repertoire-size bias correction applied to the TCR pairs. A later analysis estimated false discovery rates by permuting HLA or CMV assignments 20 times. In a later analysis, co-occurring TCRs were grouped using DBSCAN, and TCRdist sequence similarity was added for clustering within HLA-allele-positive subsets. Repertoires with fewer than 30,000 or more than 120,000 public chains were left out of co-occurrence clustering, as were about 5 repertoires with anomalous nucleotide sharing. TCRdb stores this immuneACCESS table with in-frame sequences only. Part of the clones is absent; in the studies checked, under half of the shortfall reflects unresolved V genes, and no reason is known for the rest. V and J calls and clone size come straight from that table; D and trimming were deduced from the DNA. A total of about 180,000 clones appear in this sample, roughly four fifths of them only once. Together, the top ten hold 1.5% to 2% of the sample.

The trim is 0 bases for V and 8 bases for J, with a gap of 10 bases between the germline ends. Based on the germline V gene, the CDR1 and CDR2 sequences are ENHRY and SYGVKD. Its CDR3 holds 13 amino acids, cysteine through phenylalanine. The DNA shown is the 39-base CDR3, in frame from base 1. The cohort comprised 666 healthy bone marrow donors. At the time of sampling, every cohort member was nominally healthy, though immune exposures that went unrecorded were likely present. The donor tested CMV seronegative and was one of the 352 seronegative cohort members. A peripheral blood sample was collected from each donor, and TCR beta sequencing was performed on peripheral blood mononuclear cells. Genomic DNA was extracted from the blood cell samples with the Qiagen DNeasy Blood Extraction Kit.

The specimen sequenced was PBMCs. This clonotype originated in a man aged 18-30 years in good health and CMV-seronegative. The rearranged chain carries TRBV10-3 and TRBJ1-1; TRBD1 is possibly the D segment (5 matching bases). The DNA is as follows: TGTGCCATCAGTGAGTCCCGGGACTCCGAAGCTTTCTTT. Its coded protein is CAISESRDSEAFF.